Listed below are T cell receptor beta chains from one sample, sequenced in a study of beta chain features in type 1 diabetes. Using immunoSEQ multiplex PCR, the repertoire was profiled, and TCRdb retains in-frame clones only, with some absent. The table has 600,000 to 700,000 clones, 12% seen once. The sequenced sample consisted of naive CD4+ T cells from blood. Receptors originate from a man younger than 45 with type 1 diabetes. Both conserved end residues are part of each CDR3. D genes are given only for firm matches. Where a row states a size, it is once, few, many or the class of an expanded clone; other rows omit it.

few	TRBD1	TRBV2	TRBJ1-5	CASSYGQGNQPQHF	TGTGCCAGCAGTTATGGACAGGGCAATCAGCCCCAGCATTTT
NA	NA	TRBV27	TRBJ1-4	CASSLLSQTNEKLFF	TGTGCCAGCAGTTTATTATCGCAGACTAATGAAAAACTGTTTTTT
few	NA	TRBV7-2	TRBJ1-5	CASSPRTRGNNQPQHF	TGTGCCAGCAGCCCGAGAACCAGGGGAAACAATCAGCCCCAGCATTTT
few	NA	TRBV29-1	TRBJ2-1	CSVLSLPRVNEQFF	TGCAGCGTTCTTTCCCTTCCGCGGGTCAATGAGCAGTTCTTC
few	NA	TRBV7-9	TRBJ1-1	CASSIQGQGTEAFF	TGTGCCAGCAGCATACAGGGTCAAGGCACTGAAGCTTTCTTT
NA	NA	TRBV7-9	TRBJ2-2	CASSLLAANTGELFF	TGTGCCAGCAGCTTACTAGCAGCGAACACCGGGGAGCTGTTTTTT
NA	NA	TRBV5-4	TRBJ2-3	CASPTPLMQSTDTQYF	TGTGCCAGCCCCACCCCTCTGATGCAGAGCACAGATACGCAGTATTTT
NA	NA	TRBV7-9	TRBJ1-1	CASTTPRWRNTEAFF	TGTGCCAGCACCACCCCTAGGTGGAGGAACACTGAAGCTTTCTTT
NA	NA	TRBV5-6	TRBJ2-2	CASSLVLTGELFF	TGTGCCAGCAGCTTGGTCCTTACCGGGGAGCTGTTTTTT
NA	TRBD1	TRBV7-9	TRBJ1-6	CASSLSGQGHSPLHF	TGTGCCAGCAGCTTATCGGGACAGGGTCACTCACCCCTCCACTTT
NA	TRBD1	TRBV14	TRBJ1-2	CASSRTGGDYGYTF	TGTGCCAGCAGCAGGACAGGGGGCGATTATGGCTACACCTTC
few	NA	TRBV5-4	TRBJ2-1	CASSQDGARGPEQFF	TGTGCCAGCAGCCAAGATGGGGCTCGTGGGCCGGAGCAGTTCTTC
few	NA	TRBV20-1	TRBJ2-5	CSARGGETQYF	TGCAGTGCTAGAGGGGGAGAGACCCAGTACTTC
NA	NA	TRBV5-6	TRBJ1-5	CASSFRRSGHGLEPQHF	TGTGCCAGCAGCTTCCGTCGTTCCGGGCACGGGTTGGAGCCCCAGCATTTT
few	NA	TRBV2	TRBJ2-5	CASRVETQYF	TGTGCCAGCAGGGTGGAGACCCAGTACTTC
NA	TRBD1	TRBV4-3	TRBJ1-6	CASSQWAGTGNNSPLHF	TGCGCCAGCAGCCAGTGGGCCGGGACAGGGAATAATTCACCCCTCCACTTT
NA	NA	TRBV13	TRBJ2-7	CASSLVRGRRSSYEQYF	TGTGCCAGCAGCTTAGTAAGGGGGAGGCGGAGCTCCTACGAGCAGTACTTC
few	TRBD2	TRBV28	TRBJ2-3	CASSLWSSGYTDTQYF	TGTGCCAGCAGTTTATGGTCTAGCGGGTACACAGATACGCAGTATTTT
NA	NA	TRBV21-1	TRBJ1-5	CASSKSGNQPQHF	TGTGCCAGCAGCAAATCAGGTAATCAGCCCCAGCATTTT
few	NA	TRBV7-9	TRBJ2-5	CASGSVSGETQYF	TGTGCCAGTGGGAGTGTGTCGGGCGAGACCCAGTACTTC
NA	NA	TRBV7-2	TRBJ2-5	CASSLAGSTQETQYF	TGTGCCAGCAGCTTAGCTGGGTCCACTCAAGAGACCCAGTACTTC
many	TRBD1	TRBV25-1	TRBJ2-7	CASSPGTAYEQYF	TGTGCCAGCAGTCCCGGGACAGCCTACGAGCAGTACTTC
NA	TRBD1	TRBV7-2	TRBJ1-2	CASSLGQGVIYGYTF	TGTGCCAGCAGCTTGGGACAGGGTGTAATTTATGGCTACACCTTC
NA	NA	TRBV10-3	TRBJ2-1	CAISARRRDWGEQFF	TGTGCCATCAGTGCACGCCGGCGGGACTGGGGTGAGCAGTTCTTC
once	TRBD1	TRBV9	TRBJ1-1	CASNPGQGWHTEAFF	TGTGCCAGCAACCCGGGACAGGGGTGGCACACTGAAGCTTTCTTT
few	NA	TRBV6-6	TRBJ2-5	CASNRPGQETQYF	TGTGCCAGCAACCGTCCGGGGCAAGAGACCCAGTACTTC
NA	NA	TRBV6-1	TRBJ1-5	CASARLGNQPQHF	TGTGCCAGTGCTAGGCTCGGCAATCAGCCCCAGCATTTT
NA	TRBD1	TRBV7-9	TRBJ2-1	CASESGQGSREQFF	TGTGCCAGCGAGTCTGGACAGGGAAGTCGTGAGCAGTTCTTC
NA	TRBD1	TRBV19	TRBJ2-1	CASSPGTAYNEQFF	TGTGCCAGTAGTCCCGGGACAGCCTACAATGAGCAGTTCTTC
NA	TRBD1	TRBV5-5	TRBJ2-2	CASSEDRVQSIPSNTGELFF	TGTGCCAGCAGCGAGGACAGGGTGCAATCTATTCCCTCGAACACCGGGGAGCTGTTTTTT
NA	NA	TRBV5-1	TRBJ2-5	CASSPGGNQETQYF	TGCGCCAGCAGCCCAGGTGGCAACCAAGAGACCCAGTACTTC
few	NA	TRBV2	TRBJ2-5	CASSWTTQETQYF	TGTGCCAGCAGTTGGACAACCCAAGAGACCCAGTACTTC
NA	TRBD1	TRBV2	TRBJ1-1	CASRGGQGNTEAFF	TGTGCCAGCAGGGGAGGACAGGGGAACACTGAAGCTTTCTTT
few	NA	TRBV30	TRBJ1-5	CAWSLGLATDQPQHF	TGTGCCTGGAGTCTGGGGTTGGCCACCGATCAGCCCCAGCATTTT
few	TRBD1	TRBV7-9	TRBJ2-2	CASRRQGAPNTGELFF	TGTGCCAGCAGGCGCCAGGGGGCTCCGAACACCGGGGAGCTGTTTTTT
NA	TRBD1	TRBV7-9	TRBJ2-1	CASSPRDRLNEQFF	TGTGCCAGCAGCCCCCGGGACAGATTGAATGAGCAGTTCTTC
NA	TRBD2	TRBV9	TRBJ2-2	CASSVVGAGTNTGELFF	TGTGCCAGCAGCGTAGTGGGAGCGGGGACGAACACCGGGGAGCTGTTTTTT
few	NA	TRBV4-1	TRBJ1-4	CASSPRSATNEKLFF	TGCGCCAGCAGCCCCCGATCGGCAACTAATGAAAAACTGTTTTTT
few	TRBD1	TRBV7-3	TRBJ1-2	CASSPRQGAGGYTF	TGTGCCAGCAGCCCCAGACAGGGGGCGGGTGGCTACACCTTC
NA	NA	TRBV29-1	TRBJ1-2	CSGGLSSYGYTF	TGCAGCGGTGGACTCTCAAGCTATGGCTACACCTTC
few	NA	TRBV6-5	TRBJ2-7	CASRKGGTSYEQYF	TGTGCCAGCCGGAAAGGTGGGACCAGCTACGAGCAGTACTTC
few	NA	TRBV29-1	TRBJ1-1	CSVEKVPTAMNTEAFF	TGCAGCGTTGAAAAAGTGCCAACCGCTATGAACACTGAAGCTTTCTTT